The subject of this entry is one TCR beta chain. The antigen remains undetermined. From blood CD8+ and CD4+ T cells, TCR beta sequences were generated. Each multiple sclerosis control was a treatment-naive patient with relapsing-remitting disease that was either stable or active. Negative isolation was applied to CD8+ and CD4+ T cells, and FACS enrichment was applied to TEMRA cells. The record originates from a study of CD8 T cells in Susac syndrome. Study observations and caveats: The study recognized that its TCR sequencing and HLA analysis covered a relatively small number of individuals.

Per the germline V gene, CDR1 is SGHVS and CDR2 is FQNEAQ. V lost 5 bases, J lost 1 base, and 14 bases lay in between. CDR3 length equals 15 residues. RNA amounts of roughly 0.45 to 1 ug underwent reverse transcription with random hexamers. TCRdb reprocessed the immunoSEQ multiplex PCR reads with MiXCR, giving one entry per CDR3 protein. The table has 200,000 to 250,000 distinct CDR3 sequences, 80% to 95% seen once; the top ten hold approximately 0.13%. Sample: CD8+ T cells from PBMCs. The rearrangement joins TRBV7-8 to TRBJ1-1, with no clear D. This clonotype was obtained from a human donor with multiple sclerosis. DNA of the CDR3: TGTGCCAGCAGCCACGTGGGAGGAGAGAACACTGAAGCTTTCTTT. Its translation is CASSHVGGENTEAFF.